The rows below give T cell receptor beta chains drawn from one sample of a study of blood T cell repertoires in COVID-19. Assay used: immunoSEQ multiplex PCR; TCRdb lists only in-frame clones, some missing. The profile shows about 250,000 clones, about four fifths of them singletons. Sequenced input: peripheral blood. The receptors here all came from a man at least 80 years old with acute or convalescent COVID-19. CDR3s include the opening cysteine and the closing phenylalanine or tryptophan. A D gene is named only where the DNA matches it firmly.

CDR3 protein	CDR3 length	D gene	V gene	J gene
CATSRATGQGGNEQFF	16	-	TRBV15	TRBJ2-1
CASSLGTGGMNTEAFF	16	TRBD1	TRBV7-9	TRBJ1-1
CASSVAGQGDEQYF	14	TRBD1	TRBV9	TRBJ2-7
CASSYYWDRPNQPQHF	16	TRBD1	TRBV6-5	TRBJ1-5
CASSPRGARHYGYTF	15	-	TRBV5-8	TRBJ1-2
CASSSDRGNGYTF	13	TRBD1	TRBV7-9	TRBJ1-2
CAISRDKNQPQHF	13	-	TRBV10-3	TRBJ1-5
CASSVSSGGTDTQYF	15	TRBD2	TRBV9	TRBJ2-3
CATSGGAGTNEKLFF	15	TRBD1	TRBV24-1	TRBJ1-4
CASSPGQGALIRGYTF	16	TRBD1	TRBV5-1	TRBJ1-2
CASRLATGDTEAFF	14	TRBD1	TRBV2	TRBJ1-1
CASIRGGLNTEAFF	14	-	TRBV5-5	TRBJ1-1
CASSPDRGEGYTF	13	TRBD1	TRBV23-1	TRBJ1-2
CASLKGGSNSPLHF	14	-	TRBV3-1/TRBV3-2	TRBJ1-6
CASSVGRGNQPQHF	14	-	TRBV9	TRBJ1-5
CASSYGPGGSYGYTF	15	-	TRBV5-1	TRBJ1-2
CASSPGQIYEQYF	13	TRBD1	TRBV2	TRBJ2-7
CASSSFLGGEQFF	13	TRBD2	TRBV6-2/TRBV6-3	TRBJ2-1
CASSQEVETLSEKLFF	16	-	TRBV4-2	TRBJ1-4
CASRLAGGLDEQFF	14	TRBD2	TRBV6-5	TRBJ2-1
CASSRDNRNEQFF	13	-	TRBV12-3/TRBV12-4	TRBJ2-1
CASSQTSAGSSYNEQFF	17	TRBD2	TRBV4-1	TRBJ2-1
CSVLFGSHGQFF	12	-	TRBV29-1	TRBJ2-1
CASSDSGKQYF	11	-	TRBV25-1	TRBJ2-7
CASSARDRANSPLHF	15	TRBD1	TRBV28	TRBJ1-6
CASSSRAGFTDTQYF	15	-	TRBV19	TRBJ2-3
CASSQGRTSGSSYEQYF	17	TRBD2	TRBV7-9	TRBJ2-7
CACLLAVQETQYF	13	-	TRBV30	TRBJ2-5
CASSELAGGAYEQYF	15	TRBD1	TRBV6-5	TRBJ2-7
CASSQGQGAYNEQFF	15	TRBD1	TRBV6-5	TRBJ2-1
CASSKSTEGGTQYF	14	-	TRBV6-6	TRBJ2-3
CASSILKGPYEKLFF	15	-	TRBV19	TRBJ1-4
CASTGGKAGLYGYTF	15	-	TRBV19	TRBJ1-2
CASSLWTSSSEQFF	14	TRBD2	TRBV7-2	TRBJ2-1
CASTPVYPNTGELFF	15	-	TRBV7-2	TRBJ2-2
CASSQWGTGEQFF	13	-	TRBV3-1/TRBV3-2	TRBJ2-1
CASSERTGDNSPLHF	15	TRBD1	TRBV10-2	TRBJ1-6
CASSQMNRGRGNTEAFF	17	TRBD1	TRBV2	TRBJ1-1
CASSPGGNYGYTF	13	-	TRBV6-5	TRBJ1-2